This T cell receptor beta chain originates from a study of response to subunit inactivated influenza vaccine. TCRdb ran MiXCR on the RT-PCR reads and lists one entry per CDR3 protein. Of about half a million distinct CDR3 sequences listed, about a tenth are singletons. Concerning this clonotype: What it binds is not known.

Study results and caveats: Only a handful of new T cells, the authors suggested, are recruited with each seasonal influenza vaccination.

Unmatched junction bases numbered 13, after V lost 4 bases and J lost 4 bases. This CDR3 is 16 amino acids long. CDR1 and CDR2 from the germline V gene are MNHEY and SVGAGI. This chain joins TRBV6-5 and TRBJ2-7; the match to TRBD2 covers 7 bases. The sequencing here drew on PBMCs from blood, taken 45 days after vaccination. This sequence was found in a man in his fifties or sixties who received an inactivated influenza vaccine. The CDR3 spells CASSSRRGGGGYEQYF. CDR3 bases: TGTGCCAGCAGTTCTCGTCGCGGGGGTGGTGGTTACGAGCAGTACTTC.